The 16 T cell receptor beta chains presented below share a single source sample, sequenced in a study of cytomegalovirus exposure and HLA in healthy donors. 60 Vbeta and 13 Jbeta primers were used in PCR. Method: immunoSEQ multiplex PCR; TCRdb's copy keeps in-frame clones and lacks some. The sample shows about 200,000 clones, about 81% of them seen only once. The sample consisted of PBMCs. Every receptor here comes from a woman in her forties in good health and CMV-seronegative.

The gene calls are TRBV6-5 and TRBJ2-1; D might be TRBD2 (5 bases). Germline CDR1 and CDR2: MNHEY and SVGAGI. The V end lost 5 bases, the J end lost 2 bases, and 13 bases lay between the germline ends. The length of the CDR3 is 15 residues. The CDR3 sequence is CASSLDYGAYNEQFF. In DNA, the CDR3 is TGTGCCAGCAGTCTAGACTACGGGGCCTACAATGAGCAGTTCTTC.

The genes are TRBV18 and TRBJ2-3; the D is unclear. The CDR3 length is 13 residues. The germline CDR1 and CDR2 sequences are KGHSH and LQKENI. V dropped 4 bases and J dropped 0 bases, with 5 bases sitting between them. The chain's CDR3 is CASSRTSTDTQYF. The CDR3 DNA reads TGTGCCAGCTCACGAACTAGCACAGATACGCAGTATTTT.

The V gene is TRBV6-5, the J gene TRBJ1-1; 9 bases fit TRBD1. With V trimmed by 6 bases and J by 6 bases, 8 bases remained unmatched. The CDR3 is made up of 14 amino acids. The germline gives CDR1 MNHEY, CDR2 SVGAGI. CDR3 in amino acids: CASSRQGGSAEAFF. The CDR3 DNA reads as TGTGCCAGCAGCCGACAGGGGGGGAGCGCTGAAGCTTTCTTT.

The chain employs TRBV7-9 and TRBJ1-5; 7 bases line up with TRBD1. There are 19 residues in the CDR3. The J segment lost 7 bases and the V segment lost 1 base, leaving 19 bases of the junction unmatched. From germline, CDR1 is SEHNR and CDR2 FQNEAQ (reference sequence). This CDR3 is CASSLVGKFGGGAYQPQHF. In nucleotides, the CDR3 is TGTGCCAGCAGCTTAGTGGGGAAGTTTGGAGGGGGCGCCTACCAGCCCCAGCATTTT. Variable domain in full (rest from reference TRBV7-9 and TRBJ1-5): DTGVSQNPRHKITKRGQNVTFRCDPISEHNRLYWYRQTLGQGPEFLTYFQNEAQLEKSRLLSDRFSAERPKGSFSTLEIQRTEQGDSAMYLCASSLVGKFGGGAYQPQHFGDGTRLSIL.

The chain is built from TRBV11-3 and TRBJ2-1; 12 bases are a match to TRBD2. The CDR3 is made up of 15 amino acids. The trim removed 4 bases at V and 10 bases at J, leaving 8 bases unmatched. Germline-derived CDR1 and CDR2 are SGHNT and YENEEA. The DNA of the CDR3 is TGTGCCAGCAGCTCTAGCGGGAGGGCCGTTAACGAGCAGTTCTTC. Translation gives CASSSSGRAVNEQFF.

The rearrangement uses TRBV5-6 and TRBJ2-7; perhaps TRBD1 as D (5 bases). This CDR3 has 15 residues. CDR1 and CDR2 (germline): SGHDT, YYEEEE. Trimming removed 4 bases from V and 0 bases from J, with 14 bases in between. The CDR3, as DNA: TGTGCCAGCAGCAGGTGGGGCCTTAGCTCCTACGAGCAGTACTTC. It encodes CASSRWGLSSYEQYF.

The chain is built from TRBV30 and TRBJ2-5; D might be TRBD2 (5 bases). CDR3 length: 11 residues. Germline loops: CDR1 GTSNPN, CDR2 SVGIG (reference sequence). The V end lost 2 bases, the J end lost 5 bases, and 6 bases lay between the germline ends. This CDR3 reads CAWSSGETQYF. The CDR3 DNA reads TGTGCCTGGAGTTCGGGGGAGACCCAGTACTTC.

The V and J genes are TRBV27 and TRBJ2-6, with 9 bases matching TRBD1. Germline CDR1 and CDR2: MNHEY and SMNVEV (reference sequence). V trimming: 5 bases; J trimming: 4 bases; junction bases outside the gene matches: 6. This CDR3 is built from 16 residues. The CDR3, as DNA: TGTGCCAGCAGTCAGACAGGGGGGGCAGGGGCCAACGTCCTGACTTTC. Its protein is CASSQTGGAGANVLTF.

CDR3 DNA sequence: TGTGCCAGCAGCCCCCAGGGACACCCGTCCTACGAGCAGTACTTC. Encoded protein: CASSPQGHPSYEQYF. The chain recombines TRBV5-5 with TRBJ2-7, with D perhaps matching TRBD1 (6 bases). This CDR3 contains 15 residues. Trimming took off 4 bases at V and 1 base at J, with 15 bases between the two ends. CDR1 is SGHKS and CDR2 is YYEKEE in the germline V gene (reference sequence). Filled out from reference TRBV5-5 and TRBJ2-7, the complete variable domain reads DAGVTQSPTHLIKTRGQQVTLRCSPISGHKSVSWYQQVLGQGPQFIFQYYEKEERGRGNFPDRFSARQFPNYSSELNVNALLLGDSALYLCASSPQGHPSYEQYFGPGTRLTVT.

The chain recombines TRBV27 with TRBJ2-6; 8 bases map to TRBD1. The CDR3 length is 18 residues. CDR1 and CDR2 (germline): MNHEY, SMNVEV (reference sequence). The ends lost 6 bases at V and 3 bases at J; junction bases unmatched: 13. The CDR3 sequence: CASSPGQVKRFGANVLTF. The DNA of the CDR3 is TGTGCCAGCAGCCCGGGACAGGTTAAAAGGTTTGGGGCCAACGTCCTGACTTTC.

The chain couples TRBV9 to TRBJ2-7; D call uncertain. Trimming left V 0 bases short and J 8 bases short, with 15 bases between. Germline V gives CDR1 SGDLS, CDR2 YYNGEE. This CDR3 is built from 14 residues. This CDR3 reads CASSVADSSIQQYF. CDR3 coding DNA: TGTGCCAGCAGCGTAGCTGACTCCTCCATCCAGCAGTACTTC. The full variable domain, its missing parts supplied by reference TRBV9 and TRBJ2-7, is DSGVTQTPKHLITATGQRVTLRCSPRSGDLSVYWYQQSLDQGLQFLIQYYNGEERAKGNILERFSAQQFPDLHSELNLSSLELGDSALYFCASSVADSSIQQYFGPGTRLTVT.

J is TRBJ2-4 and V is TRBV19, with a tentative D call TRBD1 (5 bases). CDR3 size: 20 residues. Germline CDR1 reads LNHDA; CDR2 reads SQIVND (reference sequence). V was cut by 5 bases and J by 3 bases, with 29 bases left in between. The CDR3 reads CASSQSGPRVRIPYKNIQYF. The CDR3 nucleotides are TGTGCCAGTAGTCAATCAGGACCCAGGGTCAGGATACCTTACAAAAACATTCAGTACTTC. The full variable domain, with the rest looked up from reference TRBV19 and TRBJ2-4, is DGGITQSPKYLFRKEGQNVTLSCEQNLNHDAMYWYRQDPGQGLRLIYYSQIVNDFQKGDIAEGYSVSREKKESFPLTVTSAQKNPTAFYLCASSQSGPRVRIPYKNIQYFGAGTRLSVL.

This chain joins TRBV19 and TRBJ2-7; no clear D. From germline, CDR1 is LNHDA and CDR2 SQIVND (reference sequence). The CDR3 loop spans 17 amino acids. Between the trimmed V and J ends, which lost 4 bases and 0 bases, there was a span of 19 bases. The CDR3 is CASSTFSDLVHSYEQYF. Written as DNA, the CDR3 is TGTGCCAGTAGTACCTTCTCCGACTTGGTGCACTCCTACGAGCAGTACTTC.

The chain joins TRBV7-2 to TRBJ1-4; 8 nucleotides align to TRBD1. The CDR3 sequence is 16 residues long. CDR1 is SGHTA and CDR2 is FQGNSA in the germline V gene. The V gene end was trimmed by 5 bases and the J gene end by 0 bases; junction bases not matched to a gene: 5. CDR3 amino acids: CASSPGQGTTNEKLFF. In DNA, the CDR3 is TGTGCCAGCAGCCCAGGACAGGGTACAACTAATGAAAAACTGTTTTTT.

This clone was seen once. The chain carries TRBV12-5 and TRBJ2-4; a weak D match, TRBD2 (5 bases). Germline V gives CDR1 LGHNT, CDR2 FRNRAP. This CDR3 comprises 15 residues. V was cut by 6 bases and J by 8 bases, with 20 bases left in between. CDR3 residues: CASGLDTLIVDIQYF. In DNA, the CDR3 is TGTGCTAGTGGACTAGACACACTGATCGTGGACATTCAGTACTTC. Variable domain in full (rest from reference TRBV12-5 and TRBJ2-4): DARVTQTPRHKVTEMGQEVTMRCQPILGHNTVFWYRQTMMQGLELLAYFRNRAPLDDSGMPKDRFSAEMPDATLATLKIQPSEPRDSAVYFCASGLDTLIVDIQYFGAGTRLSVL.

The V gene is TRBV5-1, the J gene TRBJ2-1; 9 bases are a match to TRBD2. Germline CDR1 SGHRS, CDR2 YFSETQ. The junction had 6 bases not matched to a gene; V was cut back by 4 bases and J by 4 bases. CDR3 size: 15 residues. CDR3 protein: CASSTWTSDYNEQFF. The CDR3 DNA is TGCGCCAGCAGCACCTGGACTAGCGATTACAATGAGCAGTTCTTC.